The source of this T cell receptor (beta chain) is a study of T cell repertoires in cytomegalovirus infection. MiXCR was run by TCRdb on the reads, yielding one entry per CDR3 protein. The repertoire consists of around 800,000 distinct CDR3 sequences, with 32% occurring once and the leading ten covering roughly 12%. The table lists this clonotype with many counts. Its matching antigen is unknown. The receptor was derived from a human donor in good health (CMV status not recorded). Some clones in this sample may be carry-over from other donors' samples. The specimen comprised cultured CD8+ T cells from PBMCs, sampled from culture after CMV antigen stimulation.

The CDR3 DNA reads as TGTGCCAGCAGTGAACAAAGTACAGGACTTATAGCCAAAAACATTCAGTACTTC. Its protein is CASSEQSTGLIAKNIQYF. The rearrangement joins TRBV6-1 to TRBJ2-4, with D perhaps assigned TRBD1 or TRBD2 (5 bases each). This CDR3 is built from 18 residues. Germline V gene data show CDR1 as MNHNS and CDR2 as SASEGT. V was pared by 2 bases and J by 0 bases, with 17 bases between.